The rows below give T cell receptor beta chains drawn from one sample of a study of beta chain features in type 1 diabetes. Data came from immunoSEQ multiplex PCR; TCRdb stores just in-frame clones and leaves some out. The sample yields 600,000 to 700,000 clones, 13% seen once. Sequencing used naive CD4+ T cells from blood. All receptors derive from a man younger than 35 with type 1 diabetes. Both conserved end residues are part of each CDR3. The D gene is left open where the match is weak. Not all rows give a size; the values are once, few, many and, for expanded clones, a class.

>few|TRBV13|-|TRBJ2-7
CASSLGSPRTGQYF
TGTGCCAGCAGCTTAGGCTCTCCCCGAACGGGGCAGTACTTC
>few|TRBV30|-|TRBJ1-2
CAWSVGVSNYGYTF
TGTGCCTGGAGTGTTGGGGTATCGAACTATGGCTACACCTTC
>few|TRBV28|TRBD1|TRBJ1-6
CASRNRGDNSPLHF
TGTGCCAGCAGAAACAGGGGTGATAATTCACCCCTCCACTTT
>few|TRBV9|TRBD1|TRBJ1-2
CASSASEGAVQANYGYTF
TGTGCCAGCAGCGCCTCAGAGGGGGCAGTACAAGCTAACTATGGCTACACCTTC
>few|TRBV5-1|TRBD1|TRBJ2-5
CASSGDRVQETQYF
TGCGCCAGCAGCGGGGACAGGGTTCAAGAGACCCAGTACTTC
>-|TRBV30|TRBD1|TRBJ1-5
CAWSMGQGINSNQPQHF
TGTGCCTGGAGTATGGGACAGGGAATTAATAGCAATCAGCCCCAGCATTTT
>-|TRBV28|-|TRBJ2-3
CASHTLGTDTQYF
TGTGCCAGCCACACCTTAGGCACAGATACGCAGTATTTT
>few|TRBV7-9|-|TRBJ1-2
CASSTTDYGYTF
TGTGCCAGCAGCACTACAGATTATGGCTACACCTTC
>-|TRBV7-8|-|TRBJ2-3
CASGRTSTDTQYF
TGTGCCAGCGGTCGAACAAGCACAGATACGCAGTATTTT
>-|TRBV11-2|TRBD1|TRBJ2-4
CASSLGTGNIQYF
TGTGCCAGCAGCTTAGGGACAGGAAACATTCAGTACTTC
>-|TRBV27|-|TRBJ1-4
CASSFGTDNEKLFF
TGTGCCAGCAGTTTTGGGACTGATAATGAAAAACTGTTTTTT
>-|TRBV2|-|TRBJ1-4
CASSDQATNEKLFF
TGTGCCAGCAGTGATCAAGCAACTAATGAAAAACTGTTTTTT
>-|TRBV25-1|-|TRBJ2-1
CASEKRGTYTMEQFF
TGTGCCAGCGAAAAGAGGGGGACTTACACTATGGAGCAGTTCTTC
>few|TRBV25-1|-|TRBJ2-6
CASSRSEANVLTF
TGTGCCAGCAGTAGGTCGGAGGCCAACGTCCTGACTTTC
>-|TRBV10-2|-|TRBJ2-2
CASSELGRGNTGELFF
TGCGCCAGCAGTGAGTTAGGCAGGGGAAATACCGGGGAGCTGTTTTTT
>few|TRBV30|-|TRBJ1-1
CAWRSPFLNTEAFF
TGTGCCTGGAGGTCCCCCTTCTTGAACACTGAAGCTTTCTTT
>-|TRBV28|-|TRBJ2-1
CASSPPGGGPGNEQFF
TGTGCCAGCAGCCCTCCGGGTGGGGGGCCGGGAAATGAGCAGTTCTTC
>few|TRBV19|-|TRBJ2-1
CASSSIPDNEQFF
TGTGCCAGTAGTTCGATCCCCGACAATGAGCAGTTCTTC
>-|TRBV6-6|TRBD1|TRBJ1-4
CASSSRGQGNEKLFF
TGTGCCAGCAGTTCCAGAGGACAGGGTAATGAAAAACTGTTTTTT
>few|TRBV28|TRBD2|TRBJ2-4
CASLYSGGPVLAKNIQYF
TGTGCCAGCCTGTATAGCGGGGGCCCCGTTCTAGCCAAAAACATTCAGTACTTC
>few|TRBV5-1|-|TRBJ2-2
CASSSTGVTGELFF
TGCGCCAGCAGCTCGACAGGAGTCACCGGGGAGCTGTTTTTT
>-|TRBV4-1|-|TRBJ1-5
CASSQVGAASNQPQHF
TGCGCCAGCAGCCAAGTTGGGGCGGCTAGCAATCAGCCCCAGCATTTT
>-|TRBV6-4|TRBD1|TRBJ1-1
CASRVQGTANTEAFF
TGTGCCAGCAGGGTACAGGGGACTGCGAACACTGAAGCTTTCTTT
>few|TRBV6-5|-|TRBJ2-3
CASSIGSVASDTQYF
TGTGCCAGCAGTATAGGATCGGTAGCGTCGGATACGCAGTATTTT
>-|TRBV7-9|-|TRBJ2-7
CASSLIPAAEQYF
TGTGCCAGCAGCTTAATCCCTGCGGCTGAGCAGTACTTC
>-|TRBV19|-|TRBJ1-6
CASSIGGGATYNSPLHF
TGTGCCAGTAGTATTGGAGGAGGGGCCACCTATAATTCACCCCTCCACTTT
>few|TRBV27|-|TRBJ2-5
CASSSWQGLTGFQETQYF
TGTGCCAGCAGTTCCTGGCAGGGACTCACTGGATTCCAAGAGACCCAGTACTTC
>few|TRBV30|TRBD1|TRBJ1-6
CAWSSLDRGNSPLHF
TGTGCCTGGAGTTCCCTGGACAGGGGTAATTCACCCCTCCACTTT
>-|TRBV7-7|-|TRBJ1-5
CASSTVPGEPQHF
TGTGCTAGCAGCACCGTCCCTGGAGAGCCCCAGCATTTT
>few|TRBV9|-|TRBJ2-5
CASSVGNQETQYF
TGTGCCAGCAGCGTCGGGAACCAAGAGACCCAGTACTTC
>few|TRBV14|-|TRBJ2-1
CASSPRGVYNEQFF
TGTGCCAGCAGCCCGAGGGGAGTATACAATGAGCAGTTCTTC
>-|TRBV9|TRBD2|TRBJ2-3
CASSATSGLTDTQYF
TGTGCCAGCAGCGCAACTAGCGGGTTGACAGATACGCAGTATTTT
>-|TRBV5-1|-|TRBJ2-2
CASSWGTGELFF
TGCGCCAGCAGCTGGGGCACCGGGGAGCTGTTTTTT
>-|TRBV18|-|TRBJ1-1
CASSHGKAEAFF
TGTGCCAGCTCACACGGGAAGGCTGAAGCTTTCTTT
>few|TRBV20-1|-|TRBJ1-2
CSARGTQGYTF
TGCAGTGCTCGCGGGACGCAAGGCTACACCTTC
>few|TRBV9|-|TRBJ2-3
CASSVRQSTDTQYF
TGTGCCAGCAGCGTAAGACAGAGCACAGATACGCAGTATTTT
>few|TRBV27|-|TRBJ2-7
CASAGRTTYEQYF
TGTGCCAGCGCGGGACGGACAACCTACGAGCAGTACTTC
>-|TRBV6-4|-|TRBJ1-5
CASSDEGGNQPQHF
TGTGCCAGCAGTGATGAGGGGGGCAATCAGCCCCAGCATTTT
>-|TRBV7-7|TRBD1|TRBJ2-2
CASSQTGGAAGELFF
TGTGCCAGCAGCCAGACAGGGGGCGCGGCCGGGGAGCTGTTTTTT
>few|TRBV7-9|TRBD1|TRBJ2-7
CASSLRGHITYEQYF
TGTGCCAGCAGCCTCAGGGGGCACATCACCTACGAGCAGTACTTC
>few|TRBV6-6|-|TRBJ1-1
CASRSDGRPEAFF
TGTGCCAGCAGGAGTGATGGTCGCCCTGAAGCTTTCTTT
>few|TRBV6-6|TRBD1|TRBJ2-3
CASSSGQGTTDTQYF
TGTGCCAGCAGTTCGGGACAGGGAACAACAGATACGCAGTATTTT
>few|TRBV7-3|TRBD1|TRBJ2-7
CASSKGTGEEQYF
TGTGCCAGCAGCAAAGGGACAGGGGAAGAGCAGTACTTC
>-|TRBV28|-|TRBJ1-2
CASSSSGRSNYGYTF
TGTGCCAGCAGTTCTTCAGGGAGATCTAACTATGGCTACACCTTC
>few|TRBV10-3|-|TRBJ1-6
CAISERQGISPLHF
TGTGCCATCAGTGAGAGGCAGGGAATTTCACCCCTCCACTTT
>-|TRBV19|TRBD1|TRBJ1-1
CASSPHRGPNTEAFF
TGTGCCAGTAGTCCCCACAGGGGGCCGAACACTGAAGCTTTCTTT
>few|TRBV7-7|-|TRBJ2-1
CASSRNMQGTGTYNEQFF
TGTGCCAGCAGCCGGAATATGCAGGGGACTGGGACCTACAATGAGCAGTTCTTC
>-|TRBV30|-|TRBJ1-2
CAWSVLPGRGTNYGYTF
TGTGCCTGGAGTGTCCTACCCGGGAGGGGTACTAACTATGGCTACACCTTC
>few|TRBV28|-|TRBJ1-1
CASRSPTPGIMGFF
TGTGCCAGCAGATCCCCTACCCCCGGGATTATGGGTTTCTTT
>few|TRBV6-5|TRBD1|TRBJ1-1
CASTDLTGGRNEAFF
TGTGCCAGCACCGATCTCACAGGGGGCAGGAATGAAGCTTTCTTT
>-|TRBV7-2|-|TRBJ1-1
CASSVDRTREAFF
TGTGCCAGCAGCGTAGACAGGACAAGAGAAGCTTTCTTT
>-|TRBV7-9|TRBD1|TRBJ1-4
CASSYGQGATPNEKLFF
TGTGCCAGCAGCTACGGACAGGGGGCGACGCCTAATGAAAAACTGTTTTTT
>-|TRBV9|-|TRBJ2-1
CASSVEVHNEQFF
TGTGCCAGCAGCGTAGAGGTCCACAATGAGCAGTTCTTC
>-|TRBV5-1|-|TRBJ2-7
CASSLYAGTYEQYF
TGCGCCAGCAGCTTGTACGCAGGGACCTACGAGCAGTACTTC
>-|TRBV27|-|TRBJ2-7
CASSPRAGAPSYEQYF
TGTGCCAGCAGTCCAAGAGCCGGGGCTCCATCCTACGAGCAGTACTTC
>few|TRBV7-2|-|TRBJ2-1
CASSLAQSSLPFF
TGTGCCAGCAGCTTAGCGCAGAGTAGCCTGCCATTCTTC
>-|TRBV7-9|-|TRBJ2-1
CASSTRYNEQFF
TGTGCCAGCAGCACGAGATACAATGAGCAGTTCTTC
>-|TRBV18|-|TRBJ1-5
CASSPPGLPQHF
TGTGCCAGCTCACCCCCAGGGTTGCCCCAGCATTTT
>-|TRBV6-1|-|TRBJ2-3
CASSEAPSGNTDTQYF
TGTGCCAGCAGTGAAGCGCCGTCAGGGAACACAGATACGCAGTATTTT
>few|TRBV2|TRBD2|TRBJ2-1
CASSETSGASLEQFF
TGTGCCAGCAGTGAAACTAGCGGGGCTAGTCTTGAGCAGTTCTTC